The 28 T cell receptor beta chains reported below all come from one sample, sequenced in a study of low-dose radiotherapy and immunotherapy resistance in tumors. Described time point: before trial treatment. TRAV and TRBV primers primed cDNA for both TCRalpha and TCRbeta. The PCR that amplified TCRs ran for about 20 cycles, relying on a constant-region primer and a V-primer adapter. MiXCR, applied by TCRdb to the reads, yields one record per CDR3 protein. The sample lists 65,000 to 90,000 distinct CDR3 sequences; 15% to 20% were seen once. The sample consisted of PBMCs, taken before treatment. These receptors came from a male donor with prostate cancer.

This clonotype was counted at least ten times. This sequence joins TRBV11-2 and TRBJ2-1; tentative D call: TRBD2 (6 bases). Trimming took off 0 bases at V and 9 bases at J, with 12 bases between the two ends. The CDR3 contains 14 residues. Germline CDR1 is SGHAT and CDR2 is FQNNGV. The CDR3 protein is CASSLEASAGEQFF. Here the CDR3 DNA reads TGTGCCAGCAGCTTAGAAGCTAGCGCGGGTGAGCAGTTCTTC.

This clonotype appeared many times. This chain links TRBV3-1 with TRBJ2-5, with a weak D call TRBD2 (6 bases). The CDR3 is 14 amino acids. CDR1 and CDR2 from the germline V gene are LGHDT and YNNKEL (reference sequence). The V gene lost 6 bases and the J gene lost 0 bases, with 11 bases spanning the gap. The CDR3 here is CASSYKRDQETQYF. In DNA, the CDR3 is TGTGCCAGCAGTTACAAGCGGGACCAAGAGACCCAGTACTTC.

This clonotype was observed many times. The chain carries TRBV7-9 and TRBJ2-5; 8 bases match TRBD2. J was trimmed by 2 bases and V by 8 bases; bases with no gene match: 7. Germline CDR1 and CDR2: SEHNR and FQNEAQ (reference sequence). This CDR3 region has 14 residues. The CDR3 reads CASRTTSEQETQYF. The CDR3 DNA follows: TGTGCCAGCCGCACGACTAGCGAACAAGAGACCCAGTACTTC.

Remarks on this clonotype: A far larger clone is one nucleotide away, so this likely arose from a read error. DNA for the CDR3: TGCAGTGCTAGTTCACTAGCGGGGGGCTCCTACAATGAGCAGTACTTC. Its protein product is CSASSLAGGSYNEQYF. The chain couples TRBV20-1 to TRBJ2-7, with TRBD2 matching 12 bases. Germline trimming cut 3 bases from V and 7 bases from J; bases unmatched to any gene: 13. Germline V gives CDR1 DFQATT, CDR2 SNEGSKA (reference sequence). The CDR3 totals 16 residues.

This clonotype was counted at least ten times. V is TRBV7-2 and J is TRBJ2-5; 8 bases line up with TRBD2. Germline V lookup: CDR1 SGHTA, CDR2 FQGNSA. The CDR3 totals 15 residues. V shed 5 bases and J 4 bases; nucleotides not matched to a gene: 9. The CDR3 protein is CASSPRGSGVETQYF. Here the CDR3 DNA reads TGTGCCAGCAGCCCCCGGGGTAGCGGGGTAGAGACCCAGTACTTC.

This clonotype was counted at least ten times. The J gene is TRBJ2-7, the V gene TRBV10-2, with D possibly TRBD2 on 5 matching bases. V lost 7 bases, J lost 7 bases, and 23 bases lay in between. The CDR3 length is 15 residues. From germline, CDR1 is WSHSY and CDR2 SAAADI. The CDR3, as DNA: TGCGCCAGCAAGTTGCGTCCGGGCTCGGCGGGTGAGCAGTACTTC. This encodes CASKLRPGSAGEQYF.

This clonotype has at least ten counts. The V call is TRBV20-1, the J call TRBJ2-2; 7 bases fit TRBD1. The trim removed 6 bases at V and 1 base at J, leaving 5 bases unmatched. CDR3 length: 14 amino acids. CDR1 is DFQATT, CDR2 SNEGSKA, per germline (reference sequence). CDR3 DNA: TGCAGTGCACCGGACAGGAGGAACACCGGGGAGCTGTTTTTT. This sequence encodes CSAPDRRNTGELFF.

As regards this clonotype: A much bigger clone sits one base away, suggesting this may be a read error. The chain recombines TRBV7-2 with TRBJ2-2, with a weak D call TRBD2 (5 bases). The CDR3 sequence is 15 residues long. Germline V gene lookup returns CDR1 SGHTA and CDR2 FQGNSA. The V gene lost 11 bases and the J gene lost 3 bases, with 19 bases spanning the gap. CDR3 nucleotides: TGTGCCTGCCGGGAACTAGTCTCGGACACCGGGGAGCTGTTTTTT. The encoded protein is CACRELVSDTGELFF.

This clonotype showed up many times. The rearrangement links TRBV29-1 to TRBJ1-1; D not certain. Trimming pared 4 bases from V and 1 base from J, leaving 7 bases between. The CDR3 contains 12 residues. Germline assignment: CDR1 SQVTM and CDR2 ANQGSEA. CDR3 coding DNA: TGCAGCGTTGGTCGGGAGAACACTGAAGCTTTCTTT. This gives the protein CSVGRENTEAFF.

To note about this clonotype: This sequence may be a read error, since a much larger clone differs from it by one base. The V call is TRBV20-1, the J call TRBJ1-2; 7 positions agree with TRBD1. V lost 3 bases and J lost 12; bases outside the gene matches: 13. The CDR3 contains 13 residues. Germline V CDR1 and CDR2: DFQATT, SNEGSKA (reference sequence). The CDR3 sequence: CSAREQGKGGNTF. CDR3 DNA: TGCAGTGCTAGGGAACAGGGGAAAGGAGGCAACACCTTC.

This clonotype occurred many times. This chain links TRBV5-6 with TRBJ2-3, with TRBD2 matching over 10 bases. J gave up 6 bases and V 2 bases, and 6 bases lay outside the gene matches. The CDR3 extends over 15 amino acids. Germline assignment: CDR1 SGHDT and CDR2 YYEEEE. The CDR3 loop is CASSFRSGGGDTQYF. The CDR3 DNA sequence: TGTGCCAGCAGCTTCCGAAGCGGGGGGGGGGATACGCAGTATTTT.

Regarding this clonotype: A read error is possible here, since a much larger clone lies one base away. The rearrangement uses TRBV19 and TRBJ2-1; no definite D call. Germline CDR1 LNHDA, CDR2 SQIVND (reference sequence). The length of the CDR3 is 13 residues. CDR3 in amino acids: CARSIGSYNEQFF. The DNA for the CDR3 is TGTGCCAGAAGTATTGGATCCTACAATGAGCAGTTCTTC.

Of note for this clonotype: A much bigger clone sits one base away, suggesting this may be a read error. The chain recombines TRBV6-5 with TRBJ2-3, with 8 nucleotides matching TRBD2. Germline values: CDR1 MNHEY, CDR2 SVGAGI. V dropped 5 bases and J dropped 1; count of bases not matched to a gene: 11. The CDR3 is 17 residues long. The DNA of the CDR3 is TGTGCCAGCAGTGTACTAGCGGAGGGGGGGGGCACAGATACGCAGTATTTT. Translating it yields CASSVLAEGGGTDTQYF.

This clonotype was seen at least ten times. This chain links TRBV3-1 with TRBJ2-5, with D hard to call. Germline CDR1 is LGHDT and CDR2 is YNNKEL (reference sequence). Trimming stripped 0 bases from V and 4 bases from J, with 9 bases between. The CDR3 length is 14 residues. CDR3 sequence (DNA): TGTGCCAGCAGCCAAGAGTCTAGACCAGAGACCCAGTACTTC. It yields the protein CASSQESRPETQYF.

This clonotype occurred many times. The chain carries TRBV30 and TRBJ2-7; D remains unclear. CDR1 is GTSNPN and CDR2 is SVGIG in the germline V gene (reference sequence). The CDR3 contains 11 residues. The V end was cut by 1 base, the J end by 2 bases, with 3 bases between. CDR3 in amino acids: CAWSGAYEQYF. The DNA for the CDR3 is TGTGCCTGGAGTGGGGCCTACGAGCAGTACTTC. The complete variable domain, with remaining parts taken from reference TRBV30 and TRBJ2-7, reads SQTIHQWPATLVQPVGSPLSLECTVEGTSNPNLYWYRQAAGRGLQLLFYSVGIGQISSEVPQNLSASRPQDRQFILSSKKLLLSDSGFYLCAWSGAYEQYFGPGTRLTVT.

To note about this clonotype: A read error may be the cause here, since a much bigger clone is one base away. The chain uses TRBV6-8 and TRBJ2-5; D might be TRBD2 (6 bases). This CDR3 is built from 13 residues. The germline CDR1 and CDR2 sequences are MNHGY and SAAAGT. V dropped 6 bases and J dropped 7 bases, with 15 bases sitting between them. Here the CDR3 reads CASSPWGEGTQYF. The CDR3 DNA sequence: TGTGCCAGCAGCCCCTGGGGGGAAGGGACCCAGTACTTC.

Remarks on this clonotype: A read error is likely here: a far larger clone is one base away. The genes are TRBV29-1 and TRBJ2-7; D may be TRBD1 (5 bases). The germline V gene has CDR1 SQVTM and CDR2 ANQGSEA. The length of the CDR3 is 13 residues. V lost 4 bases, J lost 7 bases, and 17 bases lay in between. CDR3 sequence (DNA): TGCAGCGTTGCAGGTGGGGCGGTCAATGAGCAGTACTTC. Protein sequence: CSVAGGAVNEQYF.

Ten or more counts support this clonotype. CDR3 DNA: TGCGCCAGCAGCCAAGATCATCGGGGGGACTATGGCTACACCTTC. This translates into CASSQDHRGDYGYTF. This chain connects TRBV4-3 to TRBJ1-2; D possibly corresponds to TRBD1 (5 bases). The CDR3 spans 15 residues. Germline V gene lookup returns CDR1 LGHNA and CDR2 YSLEER. The ends were cut back, 0 bases at V and 3 bases at J, with 11 bases in the middle.

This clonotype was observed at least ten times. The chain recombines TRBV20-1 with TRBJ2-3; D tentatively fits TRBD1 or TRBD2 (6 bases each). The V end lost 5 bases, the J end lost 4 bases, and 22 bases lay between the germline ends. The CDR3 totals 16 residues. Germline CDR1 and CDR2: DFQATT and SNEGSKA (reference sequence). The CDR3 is CSAGGTNTGSSDTQYF. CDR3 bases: TGCAGTGCTGGAGGGACAAACACGGGGTCGTCAGATACGCAGTATTTT.

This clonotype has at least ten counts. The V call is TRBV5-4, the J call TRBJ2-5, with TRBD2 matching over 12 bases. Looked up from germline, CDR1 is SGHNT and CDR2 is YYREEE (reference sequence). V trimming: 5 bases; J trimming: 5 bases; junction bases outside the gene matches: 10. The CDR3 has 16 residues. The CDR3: CASRGSLAGGLETQYF. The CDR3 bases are TGTGCCAGCAGAGGGTCACTAGCGGGAGGCCTGGAGACCCAGTACTTC.

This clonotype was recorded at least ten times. The DNA for the CDR3 is TGCAGCGCCTACGGGGGACCGTCCATTCTGGAGACCCAGTACTTC. Its translation: CSAYGGPSILETQYF. The chain uses TRBV29-1 and TRBJ2-5; D might be TRBD2 (6 bases). V lost 7 bases and J 5 bases, leaving 23 bases between the germline ends. The CDR3 has 15 amino acids. Germline CDR1 is SQVTM and CDR2 is ANQGSEA.

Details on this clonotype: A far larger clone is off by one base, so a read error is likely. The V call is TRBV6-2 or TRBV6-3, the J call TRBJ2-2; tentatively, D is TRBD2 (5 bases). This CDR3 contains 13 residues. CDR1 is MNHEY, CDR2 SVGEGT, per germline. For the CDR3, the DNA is TGTGCCAGCAGTTATTTTGGAGTCGGGGTGCTGTTTTTT. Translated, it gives CASSYFGVGVLFF.

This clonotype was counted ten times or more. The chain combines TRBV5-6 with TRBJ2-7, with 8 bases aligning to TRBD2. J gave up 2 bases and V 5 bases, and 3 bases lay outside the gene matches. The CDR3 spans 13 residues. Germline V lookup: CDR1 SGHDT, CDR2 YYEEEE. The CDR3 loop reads CASSPGLAYEQYF. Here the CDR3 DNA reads TGTGCCAGCAGTCCGGGACTAGCCTACGAGCAGTACTTC.

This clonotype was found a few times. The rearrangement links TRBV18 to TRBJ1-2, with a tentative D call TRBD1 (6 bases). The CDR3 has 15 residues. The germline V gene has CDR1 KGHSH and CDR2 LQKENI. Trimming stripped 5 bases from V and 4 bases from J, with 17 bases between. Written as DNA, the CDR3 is TGTGCCAGCTCAACCGGGACATTGGATAGCTATGGCTACACCTTC. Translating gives CASSTGTLDSYGYTF.

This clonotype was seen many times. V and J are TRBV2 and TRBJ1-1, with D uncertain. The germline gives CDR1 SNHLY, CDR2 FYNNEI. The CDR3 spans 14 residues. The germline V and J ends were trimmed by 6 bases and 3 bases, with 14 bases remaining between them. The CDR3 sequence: CASSRMRSDTEAFF. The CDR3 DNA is TGTGCCAGCAGCCGGATGCGGTCTGACACTGAAGCTTTCTTT. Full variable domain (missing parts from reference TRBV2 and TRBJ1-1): EPEVTQTPSHQVTQMGQEVILRCVPISNHLYFYWYRQILGQKVEFLVSFYNNEISEKSEIFDDQFSVERPDGSNFTLKIRSTKLEDSAMYFCASSRMRSDTEAFFGQGTRLTVV.

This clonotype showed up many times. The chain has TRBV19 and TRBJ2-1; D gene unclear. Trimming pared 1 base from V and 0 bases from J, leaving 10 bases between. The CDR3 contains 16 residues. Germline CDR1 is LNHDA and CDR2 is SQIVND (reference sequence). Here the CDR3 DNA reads TGTGCCAGTAGTATAGCCGGTGTGTCCTCCTACAATGAGCAGTTCTTC. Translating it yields CASSIAGVSSYNEQFF.

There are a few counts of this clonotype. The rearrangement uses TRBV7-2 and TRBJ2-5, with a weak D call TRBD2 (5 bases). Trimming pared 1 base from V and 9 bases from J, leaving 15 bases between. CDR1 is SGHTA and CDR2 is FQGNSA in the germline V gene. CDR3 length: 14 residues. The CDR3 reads CASSLDGGSRAQYF. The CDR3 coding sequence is TGTGCCAGCAGCTTAGATGGCGGGTCCCGGGCCCAGTACTTC.

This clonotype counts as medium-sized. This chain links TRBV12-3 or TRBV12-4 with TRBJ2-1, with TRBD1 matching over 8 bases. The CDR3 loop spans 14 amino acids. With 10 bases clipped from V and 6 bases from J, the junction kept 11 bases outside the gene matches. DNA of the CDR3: TGTGCCATCACAGGATCAGGGGGCTTCAATGAGCAGTTCTTC. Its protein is CAITGSGGFNEQFF.